This TCR beta chain stems from a study of T-cell memory formation after mild COVID-19 (dated by TCRdb to the early 2020s). Describing the broader study: TCR sequence clusters from the two donors were found to be largely donor specific. In two donors, T-cell clones that expanded and contracted after mild COVID-19 were followed by sequencing TCRalpha and TCRbeta repertoires longitudinally. The cohort was made up of two young adult volunteers, one female and one male, who were previously healthy. The paper as a whole reports these results and caveats: Contracting CD4+ clones appeared mostly in the CM and EM memory subsets, whereas CD8+ clones were enriched in EMRA. Whether the second-wave clones peaking on day 37 were SARS-CoV-2 specific was not confirmed. Balanced CD4/CD8 phenotypes were observed for clones contracting from day 15 to 85, whereas a bias towards CD4+ was observed for a second wave of clones expanding from day 15 to 37. The study covered only a couple of mild cases, and larger cohorts including severe cases with pre-infection samples were considered necessary. Some responding clones were found in pre-infection memory, which suggests that pre-existing cross-reactive memory T cells took part in the SARS-CoV-2 response.

Ficoll-Paque density gradient centrifugation was the method used to isolate PBMCs. Reads for this sample came from an Illumina NovaSeq 6000. cDNA libraries for TCRalpha and TCRbeta were prepared by 5'RACE using constant-segment primers, with sample barcodes and unique molecular identifiers added. RNA was extracted from every sample with Trizol reagent. Library amplification was performed in two PCR steps, and a second sample barcode and Illumina TruSeq adapters were introduced in the second step. Libraries were sequenced on an Illumina NovaSeq with 2 x 150 bp paired-end reads. As for how the authors treated the data: Reads were demultiplexed and collapsed into UMI-guided consensus sequences with migec v1.2.7. Using mixcr v2.1.11, UMI consensuses were aligned to TRA and TRB V and J templates and then assembled into clonotypes. Clonotypes were classified as expanded or contracted when called significant by both edgeR and NoisET, with noise models trained on biological replicates. For edgeR calls, the cutoffs were a false discovery rate-adjusted p below 0.01 and a log2 fold-change threshold of 1. As an exploratory analysis of dynamics, max-normalized trajectories of the 1000 most abundant clonotypes were examined with PCA combined with hierarchical clustering. Each responding clone was given a CD4 or CD8 phenotype based on the CD4+ and CD8+ repertoires, which had been sequenced separately. TCRdb reprocessing: public reads trimmed at Q25 with fastp, clones called with MiXCR, in-frame beta chains kept. Under each unique CDR3 protein, matching rows form one entry showing the most common genes and DNA. V and J calls and clone size were set by TCRdb, not the authors. A total of about 300,000 distinct CDR3 sequences appear in this sample, approximately 19% of them only once. Around 21% of the sample is held by the ten biggest clonotypes.

This clonotype showed up just a few times. This receptor's antigen is unknown. The sample holds no much larger clone one base away, and base qualities are not on file. The sequencing input was PBMCs or a T cell subset sorted from them (not recorded which). The clonotype was recovered from a man aged 18 to 35 who had mild COVID-19 (a few samples of this study predate the infection). The sample titles of this study are shuffled in the database, so cell type and time point are left out; the donor was told from shared clones.

The DNA is as follows: TGTGCCAGCAGTTTATGGGGTACTAGCGGGGGCCTTAACACCGGGGAGCTGTTTTTT. It is translated as CASSLWGTSGGLNTGELFF. The V and J genes are TRBV12-3 or TRBV12-4 and TRBJ2-2; 11 bases in between match TRBD2. From the cysteine through the phenylalanine, the CDR3 covers 19 amino acids. Of the read, only the CDR3 DNA is kept; its 57 bases are in frame from base 1. Trimmed from V: 2 bases; trimmed from J: 2 bases; junction bases lacking a gene match: 10.